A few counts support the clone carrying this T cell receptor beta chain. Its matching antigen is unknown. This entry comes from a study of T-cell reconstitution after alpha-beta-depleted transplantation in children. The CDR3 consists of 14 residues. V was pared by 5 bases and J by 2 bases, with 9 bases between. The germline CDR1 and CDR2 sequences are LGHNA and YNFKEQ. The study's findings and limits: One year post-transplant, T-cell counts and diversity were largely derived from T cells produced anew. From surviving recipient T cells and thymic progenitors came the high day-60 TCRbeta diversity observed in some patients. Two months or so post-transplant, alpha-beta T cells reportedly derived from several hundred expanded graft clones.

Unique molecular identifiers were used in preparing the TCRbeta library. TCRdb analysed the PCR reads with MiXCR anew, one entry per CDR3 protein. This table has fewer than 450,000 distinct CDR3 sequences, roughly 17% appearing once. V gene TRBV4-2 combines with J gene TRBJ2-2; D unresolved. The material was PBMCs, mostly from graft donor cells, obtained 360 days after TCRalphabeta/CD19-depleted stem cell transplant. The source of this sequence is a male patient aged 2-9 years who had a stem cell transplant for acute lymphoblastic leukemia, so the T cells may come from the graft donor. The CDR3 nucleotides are TGTGCCAGCAGCGACGGTATTAACACCGGGGAGCTGTTTTTT. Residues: CASSDGINTGELFF.